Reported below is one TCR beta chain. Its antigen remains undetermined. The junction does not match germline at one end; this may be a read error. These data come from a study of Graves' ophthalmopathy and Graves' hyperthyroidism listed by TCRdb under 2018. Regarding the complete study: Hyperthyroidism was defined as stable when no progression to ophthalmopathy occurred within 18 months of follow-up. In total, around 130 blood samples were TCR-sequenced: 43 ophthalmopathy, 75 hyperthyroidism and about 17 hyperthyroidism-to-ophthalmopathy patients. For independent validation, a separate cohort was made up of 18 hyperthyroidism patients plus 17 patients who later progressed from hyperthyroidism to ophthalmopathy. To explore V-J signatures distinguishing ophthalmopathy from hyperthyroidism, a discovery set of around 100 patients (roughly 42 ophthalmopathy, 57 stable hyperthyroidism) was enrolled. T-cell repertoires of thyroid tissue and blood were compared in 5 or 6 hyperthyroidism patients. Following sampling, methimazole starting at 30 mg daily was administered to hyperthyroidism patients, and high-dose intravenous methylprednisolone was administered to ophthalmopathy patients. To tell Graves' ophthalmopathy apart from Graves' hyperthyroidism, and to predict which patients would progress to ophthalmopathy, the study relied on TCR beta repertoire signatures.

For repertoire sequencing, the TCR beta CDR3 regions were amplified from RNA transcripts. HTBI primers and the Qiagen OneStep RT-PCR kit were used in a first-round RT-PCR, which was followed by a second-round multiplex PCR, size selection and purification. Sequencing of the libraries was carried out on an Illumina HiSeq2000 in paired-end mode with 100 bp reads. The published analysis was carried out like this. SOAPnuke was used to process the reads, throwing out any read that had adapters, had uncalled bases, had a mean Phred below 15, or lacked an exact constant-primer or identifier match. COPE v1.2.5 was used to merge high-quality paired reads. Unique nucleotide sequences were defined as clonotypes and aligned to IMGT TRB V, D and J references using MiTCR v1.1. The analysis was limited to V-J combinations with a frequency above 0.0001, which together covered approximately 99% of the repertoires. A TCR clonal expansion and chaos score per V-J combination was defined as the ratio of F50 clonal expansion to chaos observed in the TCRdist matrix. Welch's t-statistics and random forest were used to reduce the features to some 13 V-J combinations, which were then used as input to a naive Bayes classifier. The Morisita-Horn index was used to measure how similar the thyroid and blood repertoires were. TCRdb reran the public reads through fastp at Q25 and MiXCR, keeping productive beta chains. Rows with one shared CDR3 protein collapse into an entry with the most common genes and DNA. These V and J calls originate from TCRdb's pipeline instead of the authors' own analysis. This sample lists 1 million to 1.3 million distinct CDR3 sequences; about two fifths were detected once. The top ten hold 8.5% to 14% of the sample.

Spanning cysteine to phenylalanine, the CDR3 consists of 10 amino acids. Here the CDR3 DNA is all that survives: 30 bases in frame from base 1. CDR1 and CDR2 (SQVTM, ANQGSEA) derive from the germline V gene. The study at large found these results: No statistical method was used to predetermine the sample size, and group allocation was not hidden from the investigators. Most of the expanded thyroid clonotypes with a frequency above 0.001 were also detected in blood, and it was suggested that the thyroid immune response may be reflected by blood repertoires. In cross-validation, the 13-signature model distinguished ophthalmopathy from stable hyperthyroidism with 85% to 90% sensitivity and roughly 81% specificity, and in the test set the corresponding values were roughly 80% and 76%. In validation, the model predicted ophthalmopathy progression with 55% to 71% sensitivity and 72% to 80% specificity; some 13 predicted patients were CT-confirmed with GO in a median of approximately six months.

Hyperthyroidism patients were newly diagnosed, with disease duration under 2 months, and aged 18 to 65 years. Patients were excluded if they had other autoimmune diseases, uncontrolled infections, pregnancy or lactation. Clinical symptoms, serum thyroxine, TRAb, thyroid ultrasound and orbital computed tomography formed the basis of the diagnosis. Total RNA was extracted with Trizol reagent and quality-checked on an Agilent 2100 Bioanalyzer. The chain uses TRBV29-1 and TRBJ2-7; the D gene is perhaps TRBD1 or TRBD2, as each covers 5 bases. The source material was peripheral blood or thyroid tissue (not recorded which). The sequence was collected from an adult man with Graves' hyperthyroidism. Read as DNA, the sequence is TGCAGCGGTGGTAGGGACGAGCAGTATTTC. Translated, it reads CSGGRDEQYF.